The rows below give T cell receptor beta chains drawn from one sample of a study of cytomegalovirus exposure and HLA in healthy donors. The method was immunoSEQ multiplex PCR; TCRdb's version includes in-frame clones alone and lacks a portion of them. The data show 130,000 or so clones, about 74% seen once. The material sequenced was PBMCs. The receptors come from a man between 40 and 49 years old in good health and CMV-seropositive. CDR3s include the opening cysteine and the closing phenylalanine or tryptophan.

CDR3 protein | J gene | V gene
CASSLSVQLGGNYGYTF | TRBJ1-2 | TRBV7-9
CASRPPGQGTQPQHF | TRBJ1-5 | TRBV6-5
CASSLGRGNTYEQYF | TRBJ2-7 | TRBV7-6
CAWSLPRGSMDTQYF | TRBJ2-3 | TRBV30
CASSPIRGTQYF | TRBJ2-3 | TRBV7-8
CASGPGLASTDTQYF | TRBJ2-3 | TRBV5-1
CATQGANLNTEAFF | TRBJ1-1 | TRBV5-5
CATTDRTRQAFF | TRBJ1-1 | TRBV28
CASRALGGLAGGNEQFF | TRBJ2-1 | TRBV2
CAWKGGLLGDSPLHF | TRBJ1-6 | TRBV30
CASSFEETQYF | TRBJ2-5 | TRBV5-1
CASSYEGVGGYTF | TRBJ1-2 | TRBV6-6
CASSRTGRVGTEAFF | TRBJ1-1 | TRBV5-1
CASSPRDRTQETQYF | TRBJ2-5 | TRBV7-9
CASPPGQGAFQPQHF | TRBJ1-5 | TRBV28
CASSIGGTNYGYTF | TRBJ1-2 | TRBV19
CASSQLTGGYEQYF | - | TRBV4-2
CASSVAALAATDTQYF | TRBJ2-3 | TRBV9
CASIRPGGHEQFF | TRBJ2-1 | TRBV5-1
CASSPEVDTQYF | TRBJ2-3 | TRBV7-9
CAISPRGMGDTQYF | TRBJ2-3 | TRBV10-3
CASSLLQGAGSGANVLTF | TRBJ2-6 | TRBV5-5
CASSLSGVSGNTIYF | TRBJ1-3 | TRBV28
CASSSIPTDTQYF | TRBJ2-3 | TRBV18
CASRPGTQGQPQHF | TRBJ1-5 | TRBV28
CASSEISGQPQHF | TRBJ1-5 | TRBV6-1
CSLAHSYTF | TRBJ1-2 | TRBV20-1
CASSYRGQEAGELFF | TRBJ2-2 | TRBV6-6
CASTLGGNQPQHF | TRBJ1-5 | TRBV2
CAWSGGSGYSTDTQYF | TRBJ2-3 | TRBV30
CASSMERANTEAFF | TRBJ1-1 | TRBV19
CASSGGVGTGNTIYF | TRBJ1-3 | TRBV5-1